The source of this T cell receptor (beta chain) is a study of radiation and T cells in renal cell carcinoma. Profiling relied on immunoSEQ multiplex PCR, and the TCRdb table lists in-frame clones only, not all of them. The sample holds 130,000 or so clones, roughly 88% seen once. CDR1 is SGHRS, CDR2 YFSETQ, per germline. This CDR3 comprises 17 residues. V was cut by 3 bases and J by 7 bases, with 26 bases left in between. As to time point: baseline pretreatment blood. As for treatment: 15 Gy SBRT to primary tumor, nephrectomy 4 weeks later. The clonotype originates from a woman between 45 and 60 years old with renal cell carcinoma. The rearrangement links TRBV5-1 to TRBJ2-7; D assignment may be TRBD1 or TRBD2 (5 bases each). Sequenced material: blood, taken from a patient whose treatment included radiotherapy and nephrectomy. In DNA, the CDR3 is TGCGCCAGCAGCTACTACCCCCTGGGACCACGGAGGTGGGAGCAGTACTTC. Amino acid sequence: CASSYYPLGPRRWEQYF.